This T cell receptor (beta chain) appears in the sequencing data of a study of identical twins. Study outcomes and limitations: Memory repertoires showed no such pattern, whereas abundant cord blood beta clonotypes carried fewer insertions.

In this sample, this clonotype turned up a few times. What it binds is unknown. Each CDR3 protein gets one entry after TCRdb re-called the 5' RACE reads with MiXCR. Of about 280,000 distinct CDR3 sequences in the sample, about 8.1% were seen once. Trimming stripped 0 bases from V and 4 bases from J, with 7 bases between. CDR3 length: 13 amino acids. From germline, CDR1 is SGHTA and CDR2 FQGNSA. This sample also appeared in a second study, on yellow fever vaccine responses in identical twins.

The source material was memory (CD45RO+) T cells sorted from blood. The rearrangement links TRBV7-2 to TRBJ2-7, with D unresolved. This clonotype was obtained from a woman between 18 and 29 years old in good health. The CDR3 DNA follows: TGTGCCAGCAGCTTAGCGAGCCAGTACGAGCAGTACTTC. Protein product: CASSLASQYEQYF.